Below are 9 T cell receptor beta chains sequenced from a single sample in a study of T cells in Graves' hyperthyroidism and ophthalmopathy. TCR beta CDR3 regions were amplified from RNA transcripts. In the first-round RT-PCR of the TCR CDR3, the HTBI primer set was used. TCRdb re-called the multiplex PCR reads through MiXCR, storing one row per CDR3 protein. This table holds around 290,000 distinct CDR3 sequences, approximately 15% found once. Material: blood. All receptors come from a woman aged 40-49 years with Graves' hyperthyroidism.

Points on this clonotype: A much larger clone is a single base away; this may be a read error. This chain uses TRBV20-1 with TRBJ2-3; 8 nucleotides match TRBD2. This CDR3 is built from 19 residues. V gave up 1 base and J gave up 2 bases; unmatched junction bases: 17. The germline V gene encodes CDR1 DFQATT and CDR2 SNEGSKA (reference sequence). CDR3 DNA: TGCAGTGCTAGAGGCCCGGCGGGGGTTGCGGGAGGTTCCACAGATACGCAGTATTTT. This gives the protein CSARGPAGVAGGSTDTQYF.

This clonotype was detected only a few times. J is TRBJ1-4 and V is TRBV10-3; TRBD1 matches at 8 bases. The germline V gene has CDR1 ENHRY and CDR2 SYGVKD. The CDR3 loop spans 15 amino acids. With V trimmed by 2 bases and J by 5 bases, 4 bases remained unmatched. For the CDR3, the DNA is TGTGCCATCAGTGAGGACAGGGGAGGAAATGAAAAACTGTTTTTT. Translation gives CAISEDRGGNEKLFF.

Concerning this clonotype itself: A read error is possible here, since a much larger clone lies one base away. This sequence joins TRBV4-1 and TRBJ1-1; D is unclear. The V gene's germline CDR1 is MGHRA and CDR2 YSYEKL. This CDR3 region has 14 residues. The V end was cut by 6 bases, the J end by 4 bases, with 15 bases between. The CDR3 coding sequence is TGCGCCAGCAGGAACAGAGCATTACGCACTGAAGCTTTCTTT. Its translation: CASRNRALRTEAFF.

Ten or more counts support this clonotype. The CDR3 here is CASSQRDRSNQPQHF. The CDR3, as DNA: TGTGCCAGCAGCCAACGGGACAGGTCTAATCAGCCCCAGCATTTT. V gene TRBV2 combines with J gene TRBJ1-5; TRBD1 matches 8 bases. This CDR3 has 15 residues. The ends lost 6 bases at V and 4 bases at J; junction bases unmatched: 8. The germline CDR1 and CDR2 sequences are SNHLY and FYNNEI. Filled out from reference TRBV2 and TRBJ1-5, the complete variable domain reads EPEVTQTPSHQVTQMGQEVILRCVPISNHLYFYWYRQILGQKVEFLVSFYNNEISEKSEIFDDQFSVERPDGSNFTLKIRSTKLEDSAMYFCASSQRDRSNQPQHFGDGTRLSIL.

The V gene is TRBV10-3, the J gene TRBJ2-4; 12 nucleotides match TRBD1. CDR3 length equals 16 residues. Per germline, CDR1 ENHRY and CDR2 SYGVKD. V lost 6 bases, J lost 7 bases, and 10 bases stayed unmatched. The DNA of the CDR3 is TGTGCCATCAGCTCCCCGGGACAGGGGGCTGGGAACATTCAGTACTTC. It yields the protein CAISSPGQGAGNIQYF.

This chain links TRBV6-5 with TRBJ1-3; 7 positions match TRBD1. The germline CDR1 and CDR2 sequences are MNHEY and SVGAGI. The CDR3 is made up of 14 amino acids. V shed 6 bases, J shed 2 bases, and the junction held 4 bases outside the gene matches. Here the CDR3 reads CASRKGAAGNTIYF. DNA for the CDR3: TGTGCCAGCAGAAAGGGGGCAGCTGGAAACACCATATATTTT.

This clonotype showed up many times. The CDR3 DNA is TGTGCCAGCAGCCAATCCTCGGAAGATGAGCAGTTCTTC. It codes for CASSQSSEDEQFF. V usage is TRBV4-2 and J usage is TRBJ2-1; D unclear. The V end was cut by 2 bases, the J end by 8 bases, with 10 bases between. The CDR3 has 13 amino acids. Germline V gene sequence: CDR1 LGHNA, CDR2 YNFKEQ.

As concerns this clonotype: A clone one base away is much larger, so this may be a read error. The chain has TRBV20-1 and TRBJ2-3; 9 bases line up with TRBD2. This CDR3 comprises 13 residues. The germline CDR1 and CDR2 sequences are DFQATT and SNEGSKA (reference sequence). CDR3 residues: CSARGSGSLTRYF. CDR3 DNA sequence: TGCAGTGCTAGGGGTAGCGGGAGTCTCACGCGGTATTTT.

The table lists this clonotype with many counts. The rearrangement joins TRBV27 to TRBJ1-6, with D uncertain. From germline, CDR1 is MNHEY and CDR2 SMNVEV (reference sequence). The ends were cut back, 6 bases at V and 8 bases at J, with 11 bases in the middle. CDR3 length equals 13 residues. CDR3 in amino acids: CASRSGSDSPLHF. The DNA of the CDR3 is TGTGCCAGCAGGTCAGGATCGGATTCACCCCTCCACTTT.